The T cell receptor beta chain described here comes from a study of blood T cell repertoires in COVID-19. About the research overall: Samples representing acute and convalescent COVID-19 were sourced from the United States, Italy and Spain. T cells, B-cell-depleted T cells, or PBMCs supplied cDNA or gDNA.

As handled by the study authors: Amplification of reference gene primers was used by the study to estimate nucleated cell counts. Using immunoSEQ multiplex PCR, the repertoire was profiled, and TCRdb retains in-frame clones only, with some absent. V, J and clone size are taken as reported in that table, and D and trimming were inferred from the DNA itself. The profile covers approximately 180,000 clones, with approximately 90% appearing a single time and about 4.5% taken by the ten largest. J was trimmed by 4 bases and V by 0 bases; bases with no gene match: 5. The germline CDR1 and CDR2 sequences are SGDLS and YYNGEE. The CDR3 is made up of 15 amino acids.

Sequencing used peripheral blood. The J gene is TRBJ1-1, the V gene TRBV9; TRBD1 matches 8 bases. The clonotype comes from a human donor in a cohort sampled during active COVID-19. Here the CDR3 DNA reads TGTGCCAGCAGCGTAGCCGACAGGGGAGGCACTGAAGCTTTCTTT. Translation gives CASSVADRGGTEAFF.